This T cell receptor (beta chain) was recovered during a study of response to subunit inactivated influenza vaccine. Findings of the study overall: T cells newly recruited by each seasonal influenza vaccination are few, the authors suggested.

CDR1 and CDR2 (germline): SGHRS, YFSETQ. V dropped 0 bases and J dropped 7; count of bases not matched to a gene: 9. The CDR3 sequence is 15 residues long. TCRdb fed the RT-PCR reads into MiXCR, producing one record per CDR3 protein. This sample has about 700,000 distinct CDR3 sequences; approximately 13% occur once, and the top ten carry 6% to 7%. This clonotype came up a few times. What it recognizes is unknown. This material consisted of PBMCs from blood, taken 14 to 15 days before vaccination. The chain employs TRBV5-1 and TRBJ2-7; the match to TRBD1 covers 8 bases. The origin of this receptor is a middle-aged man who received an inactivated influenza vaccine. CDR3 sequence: CASSLDGQGVGEQYF. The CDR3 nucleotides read TGCGCCAGCAGCTTGGACGGACAGGGAGTAGGGGAGCAGTACTTC.